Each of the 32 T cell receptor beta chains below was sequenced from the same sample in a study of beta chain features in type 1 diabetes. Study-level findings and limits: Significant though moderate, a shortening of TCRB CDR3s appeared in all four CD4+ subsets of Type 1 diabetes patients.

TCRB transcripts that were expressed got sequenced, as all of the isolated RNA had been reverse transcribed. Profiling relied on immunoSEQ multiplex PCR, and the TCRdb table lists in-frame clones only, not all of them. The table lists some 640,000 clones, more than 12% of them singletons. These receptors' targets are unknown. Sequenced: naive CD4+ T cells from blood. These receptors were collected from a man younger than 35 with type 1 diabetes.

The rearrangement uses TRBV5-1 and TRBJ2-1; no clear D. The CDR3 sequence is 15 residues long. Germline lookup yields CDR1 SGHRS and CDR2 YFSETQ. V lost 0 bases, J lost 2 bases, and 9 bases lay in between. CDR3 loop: CASSLGHGTYNEQFF. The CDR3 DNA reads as TGCGCCAGCAGCTTGGGACACGGAACCTACAATGAGCAGTTCTTC. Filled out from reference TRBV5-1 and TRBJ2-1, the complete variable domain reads KAGVTQTPRYLIKTRGQQVTLSCSPISGHRSVSWYQQTPGQGLQFLFEYFSETQRNKGNFPGRFSGRQFSNSRSEMNVSTLELGDSALYLCASSLGHGTYNEQFFGPGTRLTVL.

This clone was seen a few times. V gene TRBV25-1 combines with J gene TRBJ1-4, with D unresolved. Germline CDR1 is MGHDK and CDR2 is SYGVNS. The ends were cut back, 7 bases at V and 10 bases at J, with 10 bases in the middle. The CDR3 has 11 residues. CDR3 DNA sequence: TGTGCCAGCAATCTCCGTGGAAAACTGTTTTTT. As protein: CASNLRGKLFF.

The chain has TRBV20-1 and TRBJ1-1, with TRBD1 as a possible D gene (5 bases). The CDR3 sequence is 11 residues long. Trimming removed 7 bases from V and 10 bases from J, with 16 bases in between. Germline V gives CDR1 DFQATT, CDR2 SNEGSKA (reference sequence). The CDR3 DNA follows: TGCAGTGTCACAGGAATTGAAGGAGCTTTCTTT. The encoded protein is CSVTGIEGAFF.

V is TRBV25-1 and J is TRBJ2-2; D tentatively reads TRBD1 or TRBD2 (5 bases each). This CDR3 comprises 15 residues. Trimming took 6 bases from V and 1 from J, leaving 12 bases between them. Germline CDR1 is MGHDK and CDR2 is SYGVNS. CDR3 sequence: CASRPGTENTGELFF. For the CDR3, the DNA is TGTGCCAGCAGACCTGGGACGGAGAACACCGGGGAGCTGTTTTTT.

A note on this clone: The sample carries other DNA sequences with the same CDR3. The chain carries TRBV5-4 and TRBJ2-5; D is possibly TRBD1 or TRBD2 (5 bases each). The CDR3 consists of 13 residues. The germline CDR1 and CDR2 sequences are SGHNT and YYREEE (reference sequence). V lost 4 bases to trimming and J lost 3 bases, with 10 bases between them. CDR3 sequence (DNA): TGTGCCAGCAGCCTCAGAGGGGAAGAGACCCAGTACTTC. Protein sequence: CASSLRGEETQYF.

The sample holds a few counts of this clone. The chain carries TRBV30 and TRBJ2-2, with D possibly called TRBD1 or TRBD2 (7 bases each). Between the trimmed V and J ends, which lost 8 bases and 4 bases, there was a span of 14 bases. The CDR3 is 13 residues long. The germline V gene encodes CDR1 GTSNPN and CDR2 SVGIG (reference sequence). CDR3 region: CAQGGFATGELFF. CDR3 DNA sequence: TGTGCCCAGGGGGGGTTCGCCACCGGGGAGCTGTTTTTT.

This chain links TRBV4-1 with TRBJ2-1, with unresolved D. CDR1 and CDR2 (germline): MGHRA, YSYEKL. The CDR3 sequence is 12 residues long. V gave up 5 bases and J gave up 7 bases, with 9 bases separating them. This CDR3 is CASSFVGNEQFF. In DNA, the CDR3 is TGCGCCAGCAGCTTCGTCGGTAATGAGCAGTTCTTC.

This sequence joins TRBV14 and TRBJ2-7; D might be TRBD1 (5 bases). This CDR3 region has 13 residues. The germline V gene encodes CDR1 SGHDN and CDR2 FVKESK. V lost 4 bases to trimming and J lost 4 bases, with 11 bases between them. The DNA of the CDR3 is TGTGCCAGCAGCCTACGCAGGGATTACGAGCAGTACTTC. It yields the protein CASSLRRDYEQYF.

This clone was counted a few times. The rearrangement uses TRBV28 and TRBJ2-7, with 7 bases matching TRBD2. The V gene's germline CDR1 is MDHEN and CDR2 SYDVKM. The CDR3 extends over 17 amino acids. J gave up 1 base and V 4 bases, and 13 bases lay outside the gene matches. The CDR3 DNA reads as TGTGCCAGCAGTTATTCCCCCTGGAGGGAGGGGTCCTACGAGCAGTACTTC. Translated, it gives CASSYSPWREGSYEQYF.

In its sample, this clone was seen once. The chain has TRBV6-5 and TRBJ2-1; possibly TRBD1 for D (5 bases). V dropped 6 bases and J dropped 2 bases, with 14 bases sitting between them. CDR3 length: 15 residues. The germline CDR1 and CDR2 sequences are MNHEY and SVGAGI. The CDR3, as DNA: TGTGCCAGCAGACGACAGTGGAGCACCTACAATGAGCAGTTCTTC. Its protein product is CASRRQWSTYNEQFF.

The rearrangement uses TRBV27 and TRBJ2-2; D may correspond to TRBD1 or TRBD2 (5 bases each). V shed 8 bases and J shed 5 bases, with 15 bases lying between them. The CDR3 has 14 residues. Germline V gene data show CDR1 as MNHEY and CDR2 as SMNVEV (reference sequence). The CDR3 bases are TGTGCCAGCGGCCTCTTGAGGGGAACCGGGGAGCTGTTTTTT. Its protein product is CASGLLRGTGELFF.

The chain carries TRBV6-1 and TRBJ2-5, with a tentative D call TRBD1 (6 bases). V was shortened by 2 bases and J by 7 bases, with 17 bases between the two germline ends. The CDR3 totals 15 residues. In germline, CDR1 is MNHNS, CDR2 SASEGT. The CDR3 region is CASSESTLGAGTQYF. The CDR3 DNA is TGTGCCAGCAGTGAATCGACCTTGGGGGCTGGGACCCAGTACTTC.

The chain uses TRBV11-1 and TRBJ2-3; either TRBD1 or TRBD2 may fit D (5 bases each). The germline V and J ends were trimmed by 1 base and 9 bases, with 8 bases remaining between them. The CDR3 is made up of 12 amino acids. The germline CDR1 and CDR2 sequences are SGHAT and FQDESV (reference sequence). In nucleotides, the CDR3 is TGTGCCAGCAGCTTAGACGAGGGGACGCAGTATTTT. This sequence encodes CASSLDEGTQYF. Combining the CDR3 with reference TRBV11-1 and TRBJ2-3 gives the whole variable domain EAEVAQSPRYKITEKSQAVAFWCDPISGHATLYWYRQILGQGPELLVQFQDESVVDDSQLPKDRFSAERLKGVDSTLKIQPAELGDSAMYLCASSLDEGTQYFGPGTRLTVL.

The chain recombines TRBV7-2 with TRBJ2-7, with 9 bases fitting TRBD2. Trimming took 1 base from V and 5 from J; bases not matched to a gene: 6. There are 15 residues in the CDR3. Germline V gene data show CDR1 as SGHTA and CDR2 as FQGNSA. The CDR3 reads CASSLEAGGNNEQYF. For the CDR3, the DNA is TGTGCCAGCAGCTTAGAAGCGGGAGGCAACAACGAGCAGTACTTC. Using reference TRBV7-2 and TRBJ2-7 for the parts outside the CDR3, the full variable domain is GAGVSQSPSNKVTEKGKDVELRCDPISGHTALYWYRQSLGQGLEFLIYFQGNSAPDKSGLPSDRFSAERTGGSVSTLTIQRTQQEDSAVYLCASSLEAGGNNEQYFGPGTRLTVT.

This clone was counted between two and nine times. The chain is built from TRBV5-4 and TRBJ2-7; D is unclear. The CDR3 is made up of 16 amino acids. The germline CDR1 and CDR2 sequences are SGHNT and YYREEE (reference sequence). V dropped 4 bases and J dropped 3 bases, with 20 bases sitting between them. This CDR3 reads CASSRDTSGSLYEQYF. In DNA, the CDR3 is TGTGCCAGCAGCCGCGATACCTCCGGGTCACTCTACGAGCAGTACTTC.

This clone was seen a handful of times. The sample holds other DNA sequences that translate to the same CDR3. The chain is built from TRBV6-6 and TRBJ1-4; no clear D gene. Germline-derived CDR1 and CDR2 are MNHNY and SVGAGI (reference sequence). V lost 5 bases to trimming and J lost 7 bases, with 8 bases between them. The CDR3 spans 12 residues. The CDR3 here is CASSPPGEKLFF. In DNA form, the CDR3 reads TGTGCCAGCAGTCCACCCGGTGAAAAACTGTTTTTT.

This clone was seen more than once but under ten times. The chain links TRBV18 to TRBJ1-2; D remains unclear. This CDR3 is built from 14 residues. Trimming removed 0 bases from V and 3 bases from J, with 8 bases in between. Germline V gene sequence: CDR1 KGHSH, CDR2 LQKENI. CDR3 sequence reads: CASSPPGAYYGYTF. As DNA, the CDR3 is TGTGCCAGCTCACCACCTGGAGCTTACTATGGCTACACCTTC.

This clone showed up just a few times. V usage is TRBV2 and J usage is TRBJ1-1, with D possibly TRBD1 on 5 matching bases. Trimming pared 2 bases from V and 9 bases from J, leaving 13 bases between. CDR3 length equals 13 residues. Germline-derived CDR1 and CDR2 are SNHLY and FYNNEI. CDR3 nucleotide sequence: TGTGCCAGCAGTGAATCGGGGCAGTTCCAAGCTTTCTTT. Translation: CASSESGQFQAFF.

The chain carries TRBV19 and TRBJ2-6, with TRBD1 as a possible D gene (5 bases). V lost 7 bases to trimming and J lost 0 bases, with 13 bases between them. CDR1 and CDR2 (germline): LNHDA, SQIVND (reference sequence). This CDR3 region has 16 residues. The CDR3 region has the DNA TGTGCCAGTAAGACAGCTGAGAGCTCTGGGGCCAACGTCCTGACTTTC. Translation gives CASKTAESSGANVLTF. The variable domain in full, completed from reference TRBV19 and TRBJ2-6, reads DGGITQSPKYLFRKEGQNVTLSCEQNLNHDAMYWYRQDPGQGLRLIYYSQIVNDFQKGDIAEGYSVSREKKESFPLTVTSAQKNPTAFYLCASKTAESSGANVLTFGAGSRLTVL.

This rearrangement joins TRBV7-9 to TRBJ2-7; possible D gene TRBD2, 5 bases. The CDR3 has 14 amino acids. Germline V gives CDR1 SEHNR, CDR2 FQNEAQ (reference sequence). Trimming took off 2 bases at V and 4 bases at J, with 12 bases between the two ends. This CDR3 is CASSLRELPYEQYF. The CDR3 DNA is TGTGCCAGCAGCTTAAGGGAGCTCCCTTACGAGCAGTACTTC.

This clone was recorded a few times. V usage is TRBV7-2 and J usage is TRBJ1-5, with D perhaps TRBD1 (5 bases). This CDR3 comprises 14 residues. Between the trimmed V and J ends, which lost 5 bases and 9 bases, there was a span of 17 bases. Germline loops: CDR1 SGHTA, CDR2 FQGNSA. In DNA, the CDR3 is TGTGCCAGCAGCCCCGAGGCCCAGGGAAGGCCCCAGCATTTT. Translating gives CASSPEAQGRPQHF. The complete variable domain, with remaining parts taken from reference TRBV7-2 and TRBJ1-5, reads GAGVSQSPSNKVTEKGKDVELRCDPISGHTALYWYRQSLGQGLEFLIYFQGNSAPDKSGLPSDRFSAERTGGSVSTLTIQRTQQEDSAVYLCASSPEAQGRPQHFGDGTRLSIL.

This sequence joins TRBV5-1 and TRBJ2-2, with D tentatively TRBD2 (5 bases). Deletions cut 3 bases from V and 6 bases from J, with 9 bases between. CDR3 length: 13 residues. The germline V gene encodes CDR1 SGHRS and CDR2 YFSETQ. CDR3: CASSSTDSGELFF. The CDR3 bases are TGCGCCAGCAGCTCTACGGACTCCGGGGAGCTGTTTTTT.

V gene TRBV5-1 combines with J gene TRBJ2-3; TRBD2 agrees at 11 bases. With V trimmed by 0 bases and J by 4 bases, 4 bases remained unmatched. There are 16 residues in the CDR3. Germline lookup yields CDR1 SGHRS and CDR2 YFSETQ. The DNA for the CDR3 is TGCGCCAGCAGCTTGGATGTAGCGGGGGGGCCAGATACGCAGTATTTT. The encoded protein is CASSLDVAGGPDTQYF.

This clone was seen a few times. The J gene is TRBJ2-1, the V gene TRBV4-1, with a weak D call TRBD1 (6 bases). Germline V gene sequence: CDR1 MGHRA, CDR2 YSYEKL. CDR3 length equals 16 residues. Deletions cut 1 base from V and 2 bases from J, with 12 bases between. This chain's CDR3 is CASSQAGTYPYNEQFF. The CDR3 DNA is TGCGCCAGCAGCCAAGCCGGGACATACCCCTACAATGAGCAGTTCTTC.

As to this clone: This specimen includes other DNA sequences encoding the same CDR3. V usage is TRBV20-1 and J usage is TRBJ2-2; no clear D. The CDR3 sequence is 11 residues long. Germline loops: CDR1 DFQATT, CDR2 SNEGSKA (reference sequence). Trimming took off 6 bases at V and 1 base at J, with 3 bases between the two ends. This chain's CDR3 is CSARNTGELFF. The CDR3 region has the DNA TGCAGTGCCCGGAACACCGGGGAGCTGTTTTTT.

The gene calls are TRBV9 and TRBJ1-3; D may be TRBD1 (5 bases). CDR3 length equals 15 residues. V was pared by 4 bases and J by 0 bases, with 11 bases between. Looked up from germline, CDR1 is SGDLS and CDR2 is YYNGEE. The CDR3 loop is CASSPGTLSGNTIYF. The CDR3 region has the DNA TGTGCCAGCAGCCCTGGGACCCTCTCTGGAAACACCATATATTTT.

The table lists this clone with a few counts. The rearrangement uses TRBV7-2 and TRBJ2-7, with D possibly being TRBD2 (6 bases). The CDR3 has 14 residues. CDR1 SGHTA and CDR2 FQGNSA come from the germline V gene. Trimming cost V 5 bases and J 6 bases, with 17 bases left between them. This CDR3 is CASSQWRGSSEQYF. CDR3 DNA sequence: TGTGCCAGCAGCCAATGGCGGGGTTCATCCGAGCAGTACTTC.

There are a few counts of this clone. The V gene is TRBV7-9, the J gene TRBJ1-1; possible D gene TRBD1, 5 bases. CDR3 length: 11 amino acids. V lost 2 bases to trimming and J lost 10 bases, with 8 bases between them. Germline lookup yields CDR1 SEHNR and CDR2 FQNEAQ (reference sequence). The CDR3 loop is CASSLQGGAFF. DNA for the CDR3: TGTGCCAGCAGCTTACAGGGTGGAGCTTTCTTT.

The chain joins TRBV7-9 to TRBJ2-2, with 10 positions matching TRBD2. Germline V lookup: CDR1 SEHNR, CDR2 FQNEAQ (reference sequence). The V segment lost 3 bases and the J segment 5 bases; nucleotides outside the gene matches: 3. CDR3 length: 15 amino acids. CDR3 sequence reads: CASSFGLAETGELFF. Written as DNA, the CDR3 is TGTGCCAGCAGCTTCGGACTAGCGGAGACCGGGGAGCTGTTTTTT.

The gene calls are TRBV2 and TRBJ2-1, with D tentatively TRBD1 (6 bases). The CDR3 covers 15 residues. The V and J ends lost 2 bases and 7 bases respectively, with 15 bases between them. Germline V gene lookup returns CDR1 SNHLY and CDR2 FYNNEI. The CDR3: CASSESGYQGNEQFF. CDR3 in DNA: TGTGCCAGCAGTGAATCTGGGTATCAGGGGAATGAGCAGTTCTTC.

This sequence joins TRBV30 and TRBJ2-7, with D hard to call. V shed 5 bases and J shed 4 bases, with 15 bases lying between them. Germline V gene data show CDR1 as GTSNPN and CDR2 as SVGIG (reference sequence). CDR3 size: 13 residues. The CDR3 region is CAWGLGGIYEQYF. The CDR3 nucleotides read TGTGCCTGGGGCCTCGGTGGGATTTACGAGCAGTACTTC.

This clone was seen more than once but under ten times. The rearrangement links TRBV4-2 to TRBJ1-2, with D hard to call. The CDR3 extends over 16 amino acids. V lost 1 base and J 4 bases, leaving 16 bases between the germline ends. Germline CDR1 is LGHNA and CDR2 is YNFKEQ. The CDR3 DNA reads TGTGCCAGCAGCCAAGGGGAGTGGGCGCAGAGCTATGGCTACACCTTC. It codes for CASSQGEWAQSYGYTF.